The 5 T cell receptor beta chains below all came from one sample that was sequenced in a study of T cells after posttransplantation cyclophosphamide. Control samples came 1 year after myeloablative marrow transplants with methotrexate plus calcineurin inhibitor. Sequenced by immunoSEQ multiplex PCR; TCRdb stores in-frame clones only, minus some. This sample has approximately 21,000 clones; 80% to 90% occur once, and the top ten carry approximately 2.3%. The specimen was PBMCs, collected 362 days after allogeneic stem cell transplant with calcineurin inhibitor and methotrexate. These receptors all come from a female patient in her thirties or forties who received an allogeneic stem cell transplant from an unrelated donor, was CMV-positive, and had acute and chronic GVHD. The graft donor may account for some of the T cells.

The chain joins TRBV5-1 to TRBJ1-1, with D perhaps TRBD1 (6 bases). V lost 5 bases and J 0 bases, leaving 17 bases between the germline ends. The CDR3 covers 16 residues. Germline CDR1 is SGHRS and CDR2 is YFSETQ. The CDR3 nucleotides read TGCGCCAGCAGGGATCAGGGGTATGCAATGAACACTGAAGCTTTCTTT. Its protein is CASRDQGYAMNTEAFF.

The chain joins TRBV6-6 to TRBJ1-2; a weak D match, TRBD1 (5 bases). The CDR3 contains 11 residues. Trimming cost V 2 bases and J 12 bases, with 10 bases left between them. Germline CDR1 MNHNY, CDR2 SVGAGI (reference sequence). The CDR3 sequence is CASSYGGDDTF. CDR3 nucleotides: TGTGCCAGCAGTTACGGAGGGGACGACACCTTC.

Here the CDR3 reads CASTPGGGANVLTF. CDR3 coding DNA: TGTGCCAGCACCCCGGGGGGTGGGGCCAACGTCCTGACTTTC. J is TRBJ2-6 and V is TRBV6-6, with 7 bases identical to TRBD2. CDR1 is MNHNY and CDR2 is SVGAGI in the germline V gene (reference sequence). The CDR3 is made up of 14 amino acids. V shed 7 bases, J shed 3 bases, and the junction held 3 bases outside the gene matches.

The rearrangement links TRBV4-1 to TRBJ2-7; a weak D match, TRBD2 (6 bases). Germline values: CDR1 MGHRA, CDR2 YSYEKL. The CDR3 totals 13 residues. Trimming removed 5 bases at V and 0 bases at J, with 8 bases between. CDR3 protein: CASSSGSSYEQYF. The CDR3 bases are TGCGCCAGCAGCTCCGGGAGCTCCTACGAGCAGTACTTC.

V is TRBV5-1 and J is TRBJ2-3; D is uncertain. CDR3 length: 15 amino acids. V was cut by 3 bases and J by 3 bases, with 14 bases left in between. Germline CDR1 reads SGHRS; CDR2 reads YFSETQ. Here the CDR3 DNA reads TGCGCCAGCAGCTGGGTCTTATCCGGGACAGATACGCAGTATTTT. This encodes CASSWVLSGTDTQYF.